This T cell receptor beta chain was retrieved from a study of tumor and adjacent non-tumor tissue in lung cancer. Overall study context: Histology: about a dozen adenocarcinoma, a couple of squamous cell carcinoma, 1 small cell lung cancer. Some 4.1 million productive TCRbeta reads were obtained per sample on average.

This CDR3 is 16 amino acids long. The library came from three nested PCR rounds adapted from ARM-PCR protocols. TCRdb analysed the multiplex PCR reads with MiXCR anew, one entry per CDR3 protein. The table records 70,000 to 90,000 distinct CDR3 sequences, around four fifths of them present only once. General observations from the study: Normal lung showed higher cumulative top 100 clone frequency than tumor.

On this clonotype: Its antigen is still unknown. Germline and junction disagree at one end, which may indicate a read error.

This sample's RNA came from whole unsorted tissue. Input material: lung tumor tissue. This receptor was identified in a woman aged 50 to 60 with non-small cell lung cancer. The rearrangement uses TRBV12-3 or TRBV12-4 and TRBJ2-2; a possible D gene is TRBD2 (5 bases). The CDR3 reads CASSSLYIEAAGELLF. The CDR3 DNA is TGTGCCAGCAGTTCCCTTTACATAGAAGCCGCCGGGGAGCTGTTATTT.